The rows below give T cell receptor beta chains drawn from one sample of a study of post-analysis software for immune sequencing data. Each CDR3 protein gets one entry after TCRdb re-called the PCR reads with MiXCR. The sample includes hundreds of thousands of distinct CDR3 sequences, roughly 27% of them seen just once. The sample was blood. All receptors come from a girl between 10 and 17 years old with multiple sclerosis. Both conserved end residues are part of each CDR3. D genes are given only for firm matches. Size is omitted from some rows. Given values are once, few, many or a class for expanded clones.

d_call,v_call,clone_size,j_call,cdr3_nt,cdr3_aa
-,TRBV4-3,-,TRBJ2-7,TGCGCCAGCAGCCAAGAGAACCGGGGATTCTACGAGCAGTACTTC,CASSQENRGFYEQYF
-,TRBV20-1,few,TRBJ2-7,TGCAGTGCGGGGGAATACGAGCAGTACTTC,CSAGEYEQYF
-,TRBV6-2/TRBV6-3,few,TRBJ2-1,TGTGCCAGCAGTCACAATTACCCCTCTGGGAATGAGCAGTTCTTC,CASSHNYPSGNEQFF
-,TRBV15,-,TRBJ2-1,TGTGCCGCCAGCCTACGGGACTCCTACAATGAGCAGTTCTTC,CAASLRDSYNEQFF
-,TRBV27,-,TRBJ1-1,TGTGCCGGCAGCCCCGGCAGGGAGAGCACTGAAGCTTTCTTT,CAGSPGRESTEAFF
-,TRBV7-9,-,TRBJ2-2,TGTGCCAGCAGCTTGGAGACAGGGAGGGCCGGGGAGCTGTTTTTT,CASSLETGRAGELFF
-,TRBV5-6,-,TRBJ1-2,TGTGCCAGCAGCTTGGACGACAGGCCTTATGGCTACACCTTC,CASSLDDRPYGYTF
TRBD2,TRBV4-3,-,TRBJ2-5,TGCGCCAGCAGCAGGATTAGCGGGGTTGGCAAGCAGTACTTC,CASSRISGVGKQYF
-,TRBV4-3,-,TRBJ1-2,TGCGCCAGCAGCCAAGATGATGGGGCCTATGGCTACACCTTC,CASSQDDGAYGYTF
-,TRBV28,-,TRBJ2-1,TGTGCCAGCAAACAACTCCCGGGTTCGAATGAGCAGTTCTTC,CASKQLPGSNEQFF
-,TRBV7-2,-,TRBJ1-1,TGTGCCAGCAGCTTAATCCACTCGGCAGACCTAAACACTGAAGCTTTCTTT,CASSLIHSADLNTEAFF
TRBD2,TRBV14,-,TRBJ2-7,TGTGCCAGCAGCCCGCCGGGACTAGCGGGCTTGTACGAGCAGTACTTC,CASSPPGLAGLYEQYF
TRBD2,TRBV10-3,-,TRBJ2-3,TGTGCCATCAGTGATCTAGCGGGGGGGGCAGATACGCAGTATTTT,CAISDLAGGADTQYF
-,TRBV20-1,few,TRBJ2-5,TGCAGTGCTAGGGGGCCTTTGGAAGAGACCCAGTACTTC,CSARGPLEETQYF
-,TRBV3-1,-,TRBJ2-1,TGTGCCGGCAGCCAAGCCCCCGGGGAGCAGTTCTTC,CAGSQAPGEQFF
-,TRBV29-1,few,TRBJ2-1,TGCAGCGTTGGCGTGACTGCCTCCTACAATGAGCAGTTCTTC,CSVGVTASYNEQFF
TRBD1,TRBV4-3,few,TRBJ2-1,TGCGCCAGCAGCCAACCTCCCCCGGGGCAGGGGGCCCCCTCTTTATCGTACAATGAGCAGTTCTTC,CASSQPPPGQGAPSLSYNEQFF
TRBD2,TRBV5-1,-,TRBJ2-7,TGCGCCAGCAGCGGAATCGGGACTAGCATGTACGAGCAGTACTTC,CASSGIGTSMYEQYF
-,TRBV29-1,-,TRBJ1-1,TGCAGCGCCAATCTGGGGGCCACTGAAGCTTTCTTT,CSANLGATEAFF
-,TRBV5-5,many,TRBJ2-1,TGTGCCAGCAGCTTGAATCCAGGGCTACAGTTCTTC,CASSLNPGLQFF
TRBD2,TRBV18,-,TRBJ2-3,TGTGCCAGCTCACACCGGGACTACCCCACAGATACGCAGTATTTT,CASSHRDYPTDTQYF